The 7 T cell receptor beta chains reported below all come from one sample, sequenced in a study of cytomegalovirus exposure and HLA in healthy donors listed by TCRdb under 2017. Receptors were amplified or captured by the immunoSEQ multiplex PCR assay. For the multiplex PCR, a mixture combining 60 forward primers for TCR Vbeta segments and 13 reverse primers for TCR Jbeta segments was used. Sourced from immuneACCESS, this table was stored by TCRdb with only in-frame sequences that have V and J called. A share of the clones is absent; for the studies checked, an unresolved V gene accounts for under half, and the remainder has no known explanation. This sample comprises 100,000 to 150,000 clones, around 82% of them detected only once. The top ten clonotypes cover 11% of the sample. Sequencing was done on a sample of PBMCs. The receptors were sampled from a young man in good health and CMV-seropositive.

This clone was counted once. The V gene is TRBV27, the J gene TRBJ2-7; 7 bases match TRBD2. V lost 1 base, J lost 3 bases, and 9 bases stayed unmatched. This CDR3 contains 16 residues. Germline V CDR1 and CDR2: MNHEY, SMNVEV (reference sequence). The CDR3 DNA is TGTGCCAGCAGTTTATTGTCTAGCGGAGGAGTCTACGAGCAGTACTTC. Translation gives CASSLLSSGGVYEQYF.

V gene TRBV4-3 combines with J gene TRBJ2-5, with 8 bases matching TRBD1. There are 15 residues in the CDR3. Losses at the gene ends were 1 base for V and 5 bases for J; bases not matched to a gene: 6. CDR1 and CDR2 (germline): LGHNA, YSLEER. CDR3: CASSQVQGAAETQYF. CDR3 nucleotide sequence: TGCGCCAGCAGCCAAGTGCAGGGGGCGGCCGAGACCCAGTACTTC.

V is TRBV11-2 and J is TRBJ1-5, with 9 bases identical to TRBD1. J lost 4 bases, V lost 3 bases, and 4 bases had no gene match. Germline V gives CDR1 SGHAT, CDR2 FQNNGV. The CDR3 spans 15 residues. The CDR3 loop is CASSLGQGQNQPQHF. The CDR3, as DNA: TGTGCCAGCAGCTTGGGACAGGGCCAAAATCAGCCCCAGCATTTT. Supplemented by reference TRBV11-2 and TRBJ1-5, the full variable domain reads EAGVAQSPRYKIIEKRQSVAFWCNPISGHATLYWYQQILGQGPKLLIQFQNNGVVDDSQLPKDRFSAERLKGVDSTLKIQPAKLEDSAVYLCASSLGQGQNQPQHFGDGTRLSIL.

This clone came up once. The CDR3 bases are TGCGCCAGCAGCTCTCCTGCTGGGACAGGGAGGGGCTATGGCTACACCTTC. This translates into CASSSPAGTGRGYGYTF. The genes are TRBV5-1 and TRBJ1-2; the match to TRBD1 covers 9 bases. The trim removed 3 bases at V and 4 bases at J, leaving 13 bases unmatched. The germline CDR1 and CDR2 sequences are SGHRS and YFSETQ. The length of the CDR3 is 17 residues.

The chain couples TRBV18 to TRBJ1-1, with D possibly TRBD1 on 5 matching bases. This CDR3 contains 17 residues. The germline V gene has CDR1 KGHSH and CDR2 LQKENI. The ends were cut back, 5 bases at V and 5 bases at J, with 24 bases in the middle. DNA for the CDR3: TGTGCCAGCTCATCGACTAACACAATTACGCGGGGGACTGAAGCTTTCTTT. It is translated as CASSSTNTITRGTEAFF.

The chain carries TRBV4-1 and TRBJ1-1, with D uncertain. The CDR3 covers 14 residues. Trimming shortened V by 0 bases and J by 2 bases, and 7 bases separated the two germline ends. The V gene's germline CDR1 is MGHRA and CDR2 YSYEKL. Here the CDR3 DNA reads TGCGCCAGCAGCCAAGATAGATACAACACTGAAGCTTTCTTT. This encodes CASSQDRYNTEAFF.

In its sample, this clone was seen a few times. This rearrangement joins TRBV5-6 to TRBJ2-4, with 11 bases that match TRBD1. The CDR3 totals 17 residues. J gave up 0 bases and V 4 bases, and 6 bases lay outside the gene matches. Germline lookup yields CDR1 SGHDT and CDR2 YYEEEE. CDR3 sequence (DNA): TGTGCCAGCAGCGTGGACAGGGGGCCCTTAGCCAAAAACATTCAGTACTTC. This encodes CASSVDRGPLAKNIQYF. The variable domain in full, with the rest retrieved from reference TRBV5-6 and TRBJ2-4, is DAGVTQSPTHLIKTRGQQVTLRCSPKSGHDTVSWYQQALGQGPQFIFQYYEEEERQRGNFPDRFSGHQFPNYSSELNVNALLLGDSALYLCASSVDRGPLAKNIQYFGAGTRLSVL.